These 14 T cell receptor beta chains were sequenced from one sample in a study of T cell responses to AZD1222 COVID-19 vaccine. Sequencing used immunoSEQ multiplex PCR; TCRdb keeps in-frame clones, though not all of them. The sample gives 110,000 or so clones, around nine tenths of which show up once; about 7.1% is in the top ten. The specimen was peripheral blood, collected 28 days after the second AZD1222 dose. The receptors come from an adult who received the AZD1222 COVID-19 vaccine.

CDR3 residues: CASSWRGVGADTQYF. The CDR3 DNA is TGTGCCAGCAGCTGGAGAGGGGTCGGTGCTGATACGCAGTATTTT. The rearrangement uses TRBV5-5 and TRBJ2-3; tentatively, D is TRBD1 or TRBD2 (5 bases each). The CDR3 is made up of 15 amino acids. V was shortened by 3 bases and J by 6 bases, with 17 bases between the two germline ends. In germline, CDR1 is SGHKS, CDR2 YYEKEE (reference sequence).

The V gene is TRBV27, the J gene TRBJ2-2; 7 bases are a match to TRBD2. Unmatched junction bases numbered 12, after V lost 7 bases and J lost 4 bases. This CDR3 is built from 16 residues. The germline V gene encodes CDR1 MNHEY and CDR2 SMNVEV (reference sequence). CDR3 sequence: CASIQSAGEVTGELFF. Written as DNA, the CDR3 is TGTGCCAGCATCCAATCGGCGGGAGAGGTCACCGGGGAGCTGTTTTTT.

The chain carries TRBV7-9 and TRBJ2-1; D remains unclear. The V end lost 5 bases, the J end lost 10 bases, and 15 bases lay between the germline ends. The CDR3 covers 13 residues. Germline CDR1 SEHNR, CDR2 FQNEAQ (reference sequence). The CDR3 reads CASSPVSWEEQFF. CDR3 DNA sequence: TGTGCCAGCAGCCCCGTCTCATGGGAAGAGCAGTTCTTC.

Concerning this clone itself: Other DNA variants within this sample encode the same CDR3. The chain has TRBV5-1 and TRBJ1-2; 7 nucleotides agree with TRBD1. The CDR3 extends over 13 amino acids. Losses at the gene ends were 0 bases for V and 8 bases for J; bases not matched to a gene: 4. The V gene's germline CDR1 is SGHRS and CDR2 YFSETQ. CDR3 in amino acids: CASSLGQGDGYTF. In DNA, the CDR3 is TGCGCCAGCAGCTTGGGTCAGGGGGACGGCTACACCTTC. Together with reference TRBV5-1 and TRBJ1-2, the CDR3 gives the full variable domain: KAGVTQTPRYLIKTRGQQVTLSCSPISGHRSVSWYQQTPGQGLQFLFEYFSETQRNKGNFPGRFSGRQFSNSRSEMNVSTLELGDSALYLCASSLGQGDGYTFGSGTRLTVV.

The J gene is TRBJ1-6, the V gene TRBV7-2, with 7 nucleotides matching TRBD1. The V gene's germline CDR1 is SGHTA and CDR2 FQGNSA. The CDR3 totals 17 residues. The trim removed 6 bases at V and 9 bases at J, leaving 17 bases unmatched. The CDR3 DNA reads as TGTGCCAGCAGTCACCATGGTCAGGGGGTCGATTTTTCACCCCTCCACTTT. This sequence encodes CASSHHGQGVDFSPLHF.

This chain connects TRBV12-5 to TRBJ1-1; 7 bases line up with TRBD1. Germline CDR1 and CDR2: LGHNT and FRNRAP. The V segment lost 1 base and the J segment 5 bases; nucleotides outside the gene matches: 7. The CDR3 consists of 15 residues. The DNA of the CDR3 is TGTGCTAGTGGTTTGGCGACAGGGAAGGGGACTGAAGCTTTCTTT. Its translation is CASGLATGKGTEAFF.

The chain joins TRBV27 to TRBJ1-4, with 7 nucleotides matching TRBD1. The germline CDR1 and CDR2 sequences are MNHEY and SMNVEV (reference sequence). The length of the CDR3 is 16 residues. After removal of 5 bases from V and 5 bases from J, the junction contained 11 bases not matched to a gene. CDR3 loop: CASSPKSLQGNEKLFF. The CDR3 region has the DNA TGTGCCAGCAGTCCCAAAAGCTTACAGGGGAATGAAAAACTGTTTTTT.

The V call is TRBV14, the J call TRBJ1-1; D is uncertain. V was shortened by 3 bases and J by 0 bases, with 5 bases between the two germline ends. Germline V lookup: CDR1 SGHDN, CDR2 FVKESK. This CDR3 is 13 amino acids long. In nucleotides, the CDR3 is TGTGCCAGCAGCCAGGGAGTGAACACTGAAGCTTTCTTT. This translates into CASSQGVNTEAFF.

The gene calls are TRBV3-1 (or the pseudogene TRBV3-2) and TRBJ1-2; no definite D call. Trimming stripped 5 bases from V and 9 bases from J, with 10 bases between. The CDR3 extends over 11 amino acids. Germline V gene data show CDR1 as LGHDT and CDR2 as YNNKEL (reference sequence). The CDR3 protein is CASSRSYSYTF. In DNA form, the CDR3 reads TGTGCCAGCAGCAGATCTTATAGCTACACCTTC.

This clone was counted once. The rearrangement uses TRBV30 and TRBJ2-6; a weak D match, TRBD2 (5 bases). The CDR3 extends over 15 amino acids. Germline V gene sequence: CDR1 GTSNPN, CDR2 SVGIG (reference sequence). With 2 bases removed from V and 4 bases from J, the gap between germline ends came to 12 bases. The CDR3 nucleotides read TGTGCCTGGAGTACGTGGGGAGCGGGGGCCAACGTCCTGACTTTC. Its protein is CAWSTWGAGANVLTF.

This chain uses TRBV3-1 (or the pseudogene TRBV3-2) with TRBJ2-2; D call uncertain. The CDR3 spans 13 residues. Germline V gene lookup returns CDR1 LGHDT and CDR2 YNNKEL (reference sequence). The V end lost 2 bases, the J end lost 7 bases, and 8 bases lay between the germline ends. CDR3 residues: CASSQYNGGELFF. The CDR3 region has the DNA TGTGCCAGCAGCCAATACAACGGCGGGGAGCTGTTTTTT.

The J gene is TRBJ2-1, the V gene TRBV7-2, with 10 bases that match TRBD2. The CDR3 has 14 amino acids. The germline gives CDR1 SGHTA, CDR2 FQGNSA. J gave up 9 bases and V 3 bases, and 5 bases lay outside the gene matches. The DNA for the CDR3 is TGTGCCAGCAGCTTTAGCGGGGGGCGGGGTGAGCAGTTCTTC. This encodes CASSFSGGRGEQFF. Supplemented by reference TRBV7-2 and TRBJ2-1, the full variable domain reads GAGVSQSPSNKVTEKGKDVELRCDPISGHTALYWYRQSLGQGLEFLIYFQGNSAPDKSGLPSDRFSAERTGGSVSTLTIQRTQQEDSAVYLCASSFSGGRGEQFFGPGTRLTVL.

This sequence joins TRBV6-5 and TRBJ1-2, with D possibly matching TRBD1 (5 bases). This CDR3 is built from 14 residues. V was clipped by 5 bases and J by 2 bases, with 12 bases between them. The germline CDR1 and CDR2 sequences are MNHEY and SVGAGI. The CDR3 DNA sequence: TGTGCCAGCAGTCCTACAGGTGCCAACTATGGCTACACCTTC. This encodes CASSPTGANYGYTF.

The V and J genes are TRBV19 and TRBJ1-5, with 7 bases fitting TRBD1. In germline, CDR1 is LNHDA, CDR2 SQIVND (reference sequence). This CDR3 is 15 amino acids long. The J segment lost 6 bases and the V segment lost 5 bases, leaving 10 bases of the junction unmatched. DNA of the CDR3: TGTGCCAGTAGTTCTACAGGGGTGAGGGGTCAGCCCCAGCATTTT. Residues: CASSSTGVRGQPQHF.